This TCR beta chain was identified during a study of beta chain features in type 1 diabetes. Findings and caveats of the study: Sampled from patients, naive, central memory and Treg TCRB repertoires appeared more similar than those sampled from healthy donors. A PCR bias possibly favoring shorter templates would apply equally to patients and controls.

The CDR3 covers 13 residues. The V gene lost 0 bases and the J gene lost 7 bases, with 10 bases spanning the gap. Germline lookup yields CDR1 GTSNPN and CDR2 SVGIG (reference sequence). Points on this clone: No antigen is known for it.

Expressed TCRB transcripts got sequenced, as all isolated RNA was reverse transcribed. Using immunoSEQ multiplex PCR, the repertoire was profiled, and TCRdb retains in-frame clones only, with some absent. The sample lists 200,000 to 250,000 clones; more than 9% were seen once. Purities over 98% were achieved in all sorted populations. This sequence was found in a woman aged 18-30 years in good health. The rearrangement joins TRBV30 to TRBJ1-5, with D tentatively TRBD1 (5 bases). The sequenced sample was naive CD4+ T cells from blood. CDR3 protein: CAWSVGEDQPQHF. The CDR3 region has the DNA TGTGCCTGGAGTGTAGGGGAGGACCAGCCCCAGCATTTT.